The present entry profiles one T cell receptor (beta chain) with its context. The data were obtained in a study of blood T cell repertoires in COVID-19. As for the study in general: The United States, Italy and Spain provided the acute and convalescent COVID-19 samples. PBMCs, B-cell-depleted T cells, or T cells were the source of the cDNA or gDNA that made up the material.

Germline V lookup: CDR1 KGHDR, CDR2 SFDVKD. After removal of 5 bases from V and 3 bases from J, the junction contained 6 bases not matched to a gene. There are 14 residues in the CDR3. In the study's own analysis: Reference gene primer amplification gave nucleated cell count estimates. Sequenced by immunoSEQ multiplex PCR; TCRdb stores in-frame clones only, minus some. V and J calls and clone size are given by that table; D and trimming were obtained from the DNA. This sample yields approximately 220,000 clones, of which about four fifths are seen a single time; 7% to 10% belongs to the top ten. Sequenced sample: peripheral blood. This TCR was sampled from a woman in her forties or fifties with acute or convalescent COVID-19. This chain links TRBV24-1 with TRBJ2-7; 7 bases map to TRBD2. DNA for the CDR3: TGTGCCACCAGTGCTCCGGGAGGAAACTACGAGCAGTACTTC. Its protein is CATSAPGGNYEQYF.